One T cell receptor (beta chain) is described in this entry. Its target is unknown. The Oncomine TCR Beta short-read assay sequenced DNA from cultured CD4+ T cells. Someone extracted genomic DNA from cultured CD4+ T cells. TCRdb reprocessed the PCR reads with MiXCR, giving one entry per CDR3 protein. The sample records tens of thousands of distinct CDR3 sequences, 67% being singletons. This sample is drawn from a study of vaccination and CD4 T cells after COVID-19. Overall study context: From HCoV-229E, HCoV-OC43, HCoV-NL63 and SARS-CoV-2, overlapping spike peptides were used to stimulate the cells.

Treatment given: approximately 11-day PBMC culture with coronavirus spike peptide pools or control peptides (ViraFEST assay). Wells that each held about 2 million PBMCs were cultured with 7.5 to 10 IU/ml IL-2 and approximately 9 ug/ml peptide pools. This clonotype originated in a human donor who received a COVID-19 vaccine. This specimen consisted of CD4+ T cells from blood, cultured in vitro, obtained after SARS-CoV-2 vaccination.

CDR3 protein: CASSSKWTGGDYGYTF. In DNA form, the CDR3 reads TGTGCCAGCAGCTCGAAGTGGACAGGGGGCGACTATGGCTACACCTTC. This rearrangement joins TRBV7-8 to TRBJ1-2; 11 positions match TRBD1. Germline CDR1 and CDR2: SGHVS and FQNEAQ. The CDR3 consists of 16 residues. J lost 3 bases, V lost 4 bases, and 7 bases had no gene match.